These 28 T cell receptor beta chains share one sample of origin, sequenced in a study of T cells and Merkel cell carcinoma outcomes. Profiled with immunoSEQ multiplex PCR; TCRdb holds only in-frame clones, not every one. The data contain 10,000 or so clones, around 95% of them singletons. The sample taken for sequencing was tumor tissue from Merkel cell carcinoma. All receptors derive from a human donor with Merkel cell carcinoma.

CDR3 region: CASTRSYPYEQYF. CDR3 DNA: TGTGCCAGCACCCGATCTTACCCCTACGAGCAGTACTTC. J is TRBJ2-7 and V is TRBV6-1; D is uncertain. This CDR3 is 13 amino acids long. V lost 7 bases to trimming and J lost 2 bases, with 12 bases between them. Germline V gene sequence: CDR1 MNHNS, CDR2 SASEGT.

This chain connects TRBV29-1 to TRBJ2-5, with TRBD1 identical over 10 bases. J gave up 7 bases and V 7 bases, and 6 bases lay outside the gene matches. Germline CDR1 reads SQVTM; CDR2 reads ANQGSEA. There are 12 residues in the CDR3. CDR3 region: CSAGTGEVTQYF. The CDR3 coding sequence is TGCAGCGCCGGGACAGGGGAGGTGACCCAGTACTTC. Combining the CDR3 with reference TRBV29-1 and TRBJ2-5 gives the whole variable domain SAVISQKPSRDICQRGTSLTIQCQVDSQVTMMFWYRQQPGQSLTLIATANQGSEATYESGFVIDKFPISRPNLTFSTLTVSNMSPEDSSIYLCSAGTGEVTQYFGPGTRLLVL.

In its sample, this clone was seen once. CDR3 amino acids: CSVEDALGRIYGYTF. CDR3 bases: TGCAGCGTTGAAGATGCCCTGGGGCGCATCTATGGCTACACCTTC. The chain links TRBV29-1 to TRBJ1-2; maybe TRBD1 (5 bases). Germline values: CDR1 SQVTM, CDR2 ANQGSEA. Trimming took off 0 bases at V and 4 bases at J, with 15 bases between the two ends. The CDR3 is 15 amino acids.

This clone was seen just once. J is TRBJ2-7 and V is TRBV4-3; no clear D. Trimming stripped 1 base from V and 0 bases from J, with 10 bases between. CDR3 size: 15 residues. Looked up from germline, CDR1 is LGHNA and CDR2 is YSLEER. For the CDR3, the DNA is TGCGCCAGCAGCCAAGCAATCACTTCCTCCTACGAGCAGTACTTC. It yields the protein CASSQAITSSYEQYF.

This chain joins TRBV7-9 and TRBJ2-3; D is possibly TRBD2 (6 bases). V gave up 10 bases and J gave up 0 bases, with 11 bases separating them. CDR3 length: 13 amino acids. Germline values: CDR1 SEHNR, CDR2 FQNEAQ (reference sequence). This chain's CDR3 is CATSETSTDTQYF. The CDR3 coding sequence is TGTGCCACTAGCGAGACTAGCACAGATACGCAGTATTTT.

The rearrangement links TRBV29-1 to TRBJ1-1; weak D call: TRBD1 (6 bases). CDR3 length: 13 residues. Germline CDR1 is SQVTM and CDR2 is ANQGSEA. V was pared by 7 bases and J by 0 bases, with 12 bases between. CDR3 loop: CSASDSMNTEAFF. The CDR3 DNA follows: TGCAGCGCCTCGGACAGCATGAACACTGAAGCTTTCTTT.

The genes are TRBV9 and TRBJ2-1, with 9 bases aligning to TRBD2. The CDR3 covers 15 residues. V was clipped by 5 bases and J by 6 bases; unmatched bases: 9. Germline CDR1 is SGDLS and CDR2 is YYNGEE. The CDR3 protein is CASSPSGRIVNEQFF. The CDR3 DNA follows: TGTGCCAGCAGTCCAAGCGGGAGGATAGTCAATGAGCAGTTCTTC.

The chain couples TRBV30 to TRBJ1-1; no definite D call. The CDR3 has 13 residues. The germline V and J ends were trimmed by 7 bases and 1 base, with 13 bases remaining between them. Germline loops: CDR1 GTSNPN, CDR2 SVGIG (reference sequence). The CDR3: CASSRPPNTEAFF. CDR3 DNA: TGTGCCTCCTCTCGCCCCCCGAACACTGAAGCTTTCTTT. The full variable domain, rest sourced from reference TRBV30 and TRBJ1-1, is SQTIHQWPATLVQPVGSPLSLECTVEGTSNPNLYWYRQAAGRGLQLLFYSVGIGQISSEVPQNLSASRPQDRQFILSSKKLLLSDSGFYLCASSRPPNTEAFFGQGTRLTVV.

The rearrangement joins TRBV7-2 to TRBJ2-1; the D call may be TRBD1 or TRBD2 (5 bases each). V was trimmed by 5 bases and J by 6 bases, leaving 17 bases between them. The CDR3 loop spans 15 amino acids. The germline V gene has CDR1 SGHTA and CDR2 FQGNSA. The CDR3, as DNA: TGTGCCAGCAGCCCATTCTTGGCGAGGGGCAATGAGCAGTTCTTC. It codes for CASSPFLARGNEQFF. Variable domain in full (rest from reference TRBV7-2 and TRBJ2-1): GAGVSQSPSNKVTEKGKDVELRCDPISGHTALYWYRQSLGQGLEFLIYFQGNSAPDKSGLPSDRFSAERTGGSVSTLTIQRTQQEDSAVYLCASSPFLARGNEQFFGPGTRLTVL.

The chain employs TRBV6-5 and TRBJ2-2; D unresolved. The CDR3 extends over 13 amino acids. V lost 2 bases to trimming and J lost 3 bases, with 4 bases between them. CDR1 and CDR2 from the germline V gene are MNHEY and SVGAGI. The CDR3 here is CASSYADTGELFF. CDR3 sequence (DNA): TGTGCCAGCAGTTACGCAGACACCGGGGAGCTGTTTTTT.

The V and J genes are TRBV10-3 and TRBJ1-2; D not resolved. Germline V gene sequence: CDR1 ENHRY, CDR2 SYGVKD. V lost 0 bases and J 7 bases, leaving 9 bases between the germline ends. The CDR3 runs 13 residues. The CDR3: CAISESLGTGYTF. CDR3 coding DNA: TGTGCCATCAGTGAGTCGTTGGGAACTGGCTACACCTTC.

This rearrangement joins TRBV5-1 to TRBJ2-5; 10 bases map to TRBD2. The CDR3 runs to 15 residues. Germline CDR1 and CDR2: SGHRS and YFSETQ. V shed 5 bases and J 3 bases; nucleotides not matched to a gene: 7. The CDR3 here is CASRASGRSKETQYF. CDR3 bases: TGCGCCAGCAGGGCTAGCGGGAGATCCAAAGAGACCCAGTACTTC.

This clone appeared once. The chain recombines TRBV12-5 with TRBJ2-3; D gene uncertain. CDR3 size: 11 residues. CDR1 is LGHNT and CDR2 is FRNRAP in the germline V gene. Trimming removed 5 bases from V and 5 bases from J, with 5 bases in between. The CDR3 region is CASGLRDTQYF. In DNA, the CDR3 is TGTGCTAGTGGTCTCCGAGATACGCAGTATTTT. The whole variable domain, remainder taken from reference TRBV12-5 and TRBJ2-3, is DARVTQTPRHKVTEMGQEVTMRCQPILGHNTVFWYRQTMMQGLELLAYFRNRAPLDDSGMPKDRFSAEMPDATLATLKIQPSEPRDSAVYFCASGLRDTQYFGPGTRLTVL.

The chain has TRBV28 and TRBJ2-1; 7 bases are a match to TRBD1. The CDR3 covers 11 residues. Germline V gives CDR1 MDHEN, CDR2 SYDVKM. V was pared by 8 bases and J by 12 bases, with 7 bases of the junction left unmatched. CDR3 DNA sequence: TGTGCCAGCGCTTCTAGGGGGCCGCAGTTCTTC. The encoded protein is CASASRGPQFF.

The chain uses TRBV18 and TRBJ2-3; the D gene is possibly TRBD2 (5 bases). V gave up 4 bases and J gave up 0 bases, with 11 bases separating them. The CDR3 runs 15 residues. Germline CDR1 reads KGHSH; CDR2 reads LQKENI. The CDR3 loop is CASSRGSGSTDTQYF. The CDR3 region has the DNA TGTGCCAGCTCACGAGGCAGCGGTAGCACAGATACGCAGTATTTT. The full variable domain, rest sourced from reference TRBV18 and TRBJ2-3, is NAGVMQNPRHLVRRRGQEARLRCSPMKGHSHVYWYRQLPEEGLKFMVYLQKENIIDESGMPKERFSAEFPKEGPSILRIQQVVRGDSAAYFCASSRGSGSTDTQYFGPGTRLTVL.

This chain links TRBV5-6 with TRBJ2-1, with 8 bases lining up with TRBD1. V lost 4 bases and J lost 6; bases outside the gene matches: 9. The CDR3 spans 15 residues. CDR1 and CDR2 (germline): SGHDT, YYEEEE. The CDR3 sequence: CASSATGTGVNEQFF. The CDR3, as DNA: TGTGCCAGCAGCGCCACCGGGACAGGAGTCAATGAGCAGTTCTTC.

The chain links TRBV6-1 to TRBJ2-5, with 11 positions matching TRBD2. This CDR3 has 15 residues. V lost 7 bases, J lost 0 bases, and 4 bases stayed unmatched. Germline V gene data show CDR1 as MNHNS and CDR2 as SASEGT. CDR3 sequence reads: CASNIAGGYQETQYF. Here the CDR3 DNA reads TGTGCCAGCAATATAGCGGGAGGGTACCAAGAGACCCAGTACTTC.

The chain links TRBV25-1 to TRBJ2-5, with D tentatively TRBD2 (7 bases). The CDR3 runs to 16 residues. V was clipped by 1 base and J by 0 bases, with 12 bases between them. CDR1 is MGHDK, CDR2 SYGVNS, per germline. CDR3: CASSEWGGLNQETQYF. The CDR3 DNA follows: TGTGCCAGCAGTGAATGGGGGGGGCTAAACCAAGAGACCCAGTACTTC.

The chain links TRBV7-2 to TRBJ2-5, with TRBD2 matching over 7 bases. Germline V gives CDR1 SGHTA, CDR2 FQGNSA. The CDR3 is made up of 13 amino acids. With 5 bases clipped from V and 5 bases from J, the junction kept 5 bases outside the gene matches. The CDR3 is CASSRGAGETQYF. CDR3 nucleotide sequence: TGTGCCAGCAGCCGCGGAGCGGGGGAGACCCAGTACTTC.

The CDR3 loop is CASSPSTSGSLDTGELFF. CDR3 coding DNA: TGTGCCAGCTCACCTTCGACTAGCGGGAGCTTAGACACCGGGGAGCTGTTTTTT. The chain uses TRBV18 and TRBJ2-2; 12 nucleotides match TRBD2. The trim removed 3 bases at V and 3 bases at J, leaving 8 bases unmatched. Germline CDR1 is KGHSH and CDR2 is LQKENI. The CDR3 is 18 amino acids.

The V gene is TRBV7-9, the J gene TRBJ1-1; 7 bases align to TRBD1. J lost 4 bases, V lost 1 base, and 3 bases had no gene match. Germline-derived CDR1 and CDR2 are SEHNR and FQNEAQ (reference sequence). CDR3 length: 14 amino acids. CDR3 residues: CASSLEAGGTEAFF. CDR3 DNA: TGTGCCAGCAGCTTAGAGGCAGGGGGCACTGAAGCTTTCTTT. Full variable domain (rest looked up from reference TRBV7-9 and TRBJ1-1): DTGVSQNPRHKITKRGQNVTFRCDPISEHNRLYWYRQTLGQGPEFLTYFQNEAQLEKSRLLSDRFSAERPKGSFSTLEIQRTEQGDSAMYLCASSLEAGGTEAFFGQGTRLTVV.

This clone showed up just once. This rearrangement joins TRBV9 to TRBJ1-3; TRBD1 matches at 7 bases. J gave up 8 bases and V 0 bases, and 5 bases lay outside the gene matches. The CDR3 sequence is 14 residues long. CDR1 and CDR2 from the germline V gene are SGDLS and YYNGEE. DNA for the CDR3: TGTGCCAGCAGCGTAGGGACAGGCGGCGACACCATATATTTT. It encodes CASSVGTGGDTIYF.

This rearrangement joins TRBV10-2 to TRBJ2-5, with unresolved D. The CDR3 runs to 14 residues. V was clipped by 2 bases and J by 6 bases, with 13 bases between them. The germline CDR1 and CDR2 sequences are WSHSY and SAAADI. The CDR3 DNA is TGCGCCAGCAGTGAGAACCAGGAGTCGAAGACCCAGTACTTC. Its translation is CASSENQESKTQYF.

This clone was seen once. The V call is TRBV18, the J call TRBJ1-1, with TRBD1 identical over 9 bases. This CDR3 region has 15 residues. Germline V gene sequence: CDR1 KGHSH, CDR2 LQKENI. After removal of 3 bases from V and 4 bases from J, the junction contained 6 bases not matched to a gene. The chain's CDR3 is CASSPLTGGSTEAFF. The DNA of the CDR3 is TGTGCCAGCTCACCGCTTACAGGGGGCTCCACTGAAGCTTTCTTT. The variable domain in full, completed from reference TRBV18 and TRBJ1-1, reads NAGVMQNPRHLVRRRGQEARLRCSPMKGHSHVYWYRQLPEEGLKFMVYLQKENIIDESGMPKERFSAEFPKEGPSILRIQQVVRGDSAAYFCASSPLTGGSTEAFFGQGTRLTVV.

This clone was recorded once. This chain uses TRBV16 with TRBJ1-1, with D perhaps matching TRBD1 (5 bases). Trimming took off 5 bases at V and 2 bases at J, with 18 bases between the two ends. This CDR3 contains 16 residues. Germline CDR1 reads KGHSY; CDR2 reads FQNENV. The CDR3 coding sequence is TGTGCCAGCAGCATTCCGAGACCGGGGCTAAACACTGAAGCTTTCTTT. Its translation is CASSIPRPGLNTEAFF.

The V and J genes are TRBV18 and TRBJ1-1; D uncertain. Germline V lookup: CDR1 KGHSH, CDR2 LQKENI. Trimming left V 6 bases short and J 2 bases short, with 10 bases between. CDR3 length equals 13 residues. CDR3 loop: CASSPSSNTEAFF. The CDR3 coding sequence is TGTGCCAGCTCGCCCTCATCTAACACTGAAGCTTTCTTT.

V is TRBV5-1 and J is TRBJ2-5; 7 bases line up with TRBD2. V lost 0 bases and J lost 4; bases outside the gene matches: 6. Germline CDR1 reads SGHRS; CDR2 reads YFSETQ. This CDR3 comprises 15 residues. Written as DNA, the CDR3 is TGCGCCAGCAGCTTGGGGGGCGGGAGTACAGAGACCCAGTACTTC. It specifies CASSLGGGSTETQYF. The variable domain in full, with the rest retrieved from reference TRBV5-1 and TRBJ2-5, is KAGVTQTPRYLIKTRGQQVTLSCSPISGHRSVSWYQQTPGQGLQFLFEYFSETQRNKGNFPGRFSGRQFSNSRSEMNVSTLELGDSALYLCASSLGGGSTETQYFGPGTRLLVL.

This chain joins TRBV11-2 and TRBJ1-4; the D gene is possibly TRBD1 (6 bases). Germline V CDR1 and CDR2: SGHAT, FQNNGV. Trimming removed 5 bases from V and 8 bases from J, with 12 bases in between. This CDR3 is built from 13 residues. CDR3 nucleotide sequence: TGTGCCAGCAGCGAACAGGGCCCCGAAAAACTGTTTTTT. This sequence encodes CASSEQGPEKLFF.